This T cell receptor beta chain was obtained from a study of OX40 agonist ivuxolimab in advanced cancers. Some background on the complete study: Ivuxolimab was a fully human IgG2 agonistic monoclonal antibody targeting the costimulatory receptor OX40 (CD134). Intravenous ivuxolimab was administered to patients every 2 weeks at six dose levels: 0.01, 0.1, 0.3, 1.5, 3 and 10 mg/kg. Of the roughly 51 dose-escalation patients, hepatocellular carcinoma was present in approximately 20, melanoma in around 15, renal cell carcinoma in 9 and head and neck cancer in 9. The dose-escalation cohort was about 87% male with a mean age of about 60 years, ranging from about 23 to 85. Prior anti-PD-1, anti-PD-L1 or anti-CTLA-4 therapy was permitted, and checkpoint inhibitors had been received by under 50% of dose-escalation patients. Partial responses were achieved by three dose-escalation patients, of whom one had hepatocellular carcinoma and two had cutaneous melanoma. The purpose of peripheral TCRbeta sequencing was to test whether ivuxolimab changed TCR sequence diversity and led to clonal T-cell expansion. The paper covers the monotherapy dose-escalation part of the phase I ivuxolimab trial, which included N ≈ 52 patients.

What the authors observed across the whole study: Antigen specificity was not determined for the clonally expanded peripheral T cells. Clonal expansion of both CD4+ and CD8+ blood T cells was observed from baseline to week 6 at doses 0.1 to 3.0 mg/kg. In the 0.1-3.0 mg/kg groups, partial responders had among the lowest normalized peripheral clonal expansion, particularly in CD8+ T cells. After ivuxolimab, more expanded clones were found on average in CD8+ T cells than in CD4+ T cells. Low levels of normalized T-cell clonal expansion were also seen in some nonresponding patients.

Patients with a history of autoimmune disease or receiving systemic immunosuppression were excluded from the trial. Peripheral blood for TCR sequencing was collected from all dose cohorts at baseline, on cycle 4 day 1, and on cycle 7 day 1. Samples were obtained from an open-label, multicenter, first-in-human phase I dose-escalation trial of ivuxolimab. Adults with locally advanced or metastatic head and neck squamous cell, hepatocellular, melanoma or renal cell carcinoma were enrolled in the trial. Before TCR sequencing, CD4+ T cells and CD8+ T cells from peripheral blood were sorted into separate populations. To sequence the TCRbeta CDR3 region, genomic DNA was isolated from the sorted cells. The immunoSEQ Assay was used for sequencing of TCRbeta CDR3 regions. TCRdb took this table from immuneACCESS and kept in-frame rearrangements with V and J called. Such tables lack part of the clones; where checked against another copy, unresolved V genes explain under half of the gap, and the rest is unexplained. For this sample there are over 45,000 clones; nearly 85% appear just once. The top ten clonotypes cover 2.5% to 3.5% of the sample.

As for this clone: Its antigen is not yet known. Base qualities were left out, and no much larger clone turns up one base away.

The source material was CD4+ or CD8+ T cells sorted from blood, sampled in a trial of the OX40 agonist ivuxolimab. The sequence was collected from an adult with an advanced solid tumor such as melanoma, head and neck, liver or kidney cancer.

The DNA sequence follows: TGTGCCAGCGGGGGGACAGTCCCCACCTACGAGCAGTACTTC. It codes for CASGGTVPTYEQYF. The chain is encoded by TRBV6-6 joined to TRBJ2-7; the D gene is perhaps TRBD1, from 7 matching bases. Trimming at the junction amounts to 8 bases on V and 2 bases on J, and the germline ends lie 16 bases apart. The CDR3 holds 14 amino acids from the cysteine to the phenylalanine. The sequence is cut down to CDR3 DNA, 42 bases in frame from base 1. The CDR1 and CDR2 encoded by the germline V gene (reference sequence) are MNHNY and SVGAGI.